Sequencing of this T cell receptor beta chain was carried out in a study of blood T cell repertoires in COVID-19. Whole-study context: COVID-19 samples from acute and convalescent phases originated in the United States, Italy and Spain. Sources were T cells, B-cell-depleted T cells, or PBMCs; the material itself was cDNA or gDNA.

In the authors' workflow: Researchers report that nucleated cell counts were estimated from reference gene primer amplification. Produced via immunoSEQ multiplex PCR; TCRdb's table is partial and in-frame only. The D gene and trimming were derived from the DNA, and the V and J assignments and clone size from that table. This sample has roughly 34,000 clones, with around 85% found just once. The CDR3 has 12 amino acids. CDR1 is SQVTM, CDR2 ANQGSEA, per germline. V trimming: 8 bases; J trimming: 3 bases; junction bases outside the gene matches: 7. This sequence originates from a woman older than 75 with active or convalescent COVID-19. The chain carries TRBV29-1 and TRBJ2-7; 7 bases map to TRBD1. Sequencing was done on a sample of peripheral blood. CDR3 sequence: CSTRDSFYEQYF. CDR3 coding DNA: TGCAGCACACGGGACAGCTTCTACGAGCAGTACTTC.